This T cell receptor beta chain was recovered during a study of control samples from healthy donors and cancer patients. TCRdb keeps only in-frame clones here, not all; method: immunoSEQ multiplex PCR. The profile covers roughly 83,000 clones, with roughly four fifths appearing a single time and about 10% taken by the ten largest. Germline CDR1 is SNHLY and CDR2 is FYNNEI. This CDR3 is 13 amino acids long. The V and J ends lost 5 bases and 1 base respectively, with 8 bases between them. This rearrangement joins TRBV2 to TRBJ1-1, with D maybe TRBD1 (5 bases). The sample consisted of blood. The origin of this receptor is a woman in her sixties or seventies in good health. CDR3 region: CASSTQGNTEAFF. For the CDR3, the DNA is TGTGCCAGCAGTACCCAGGGGAACACTGAAGCTTTCTTT.